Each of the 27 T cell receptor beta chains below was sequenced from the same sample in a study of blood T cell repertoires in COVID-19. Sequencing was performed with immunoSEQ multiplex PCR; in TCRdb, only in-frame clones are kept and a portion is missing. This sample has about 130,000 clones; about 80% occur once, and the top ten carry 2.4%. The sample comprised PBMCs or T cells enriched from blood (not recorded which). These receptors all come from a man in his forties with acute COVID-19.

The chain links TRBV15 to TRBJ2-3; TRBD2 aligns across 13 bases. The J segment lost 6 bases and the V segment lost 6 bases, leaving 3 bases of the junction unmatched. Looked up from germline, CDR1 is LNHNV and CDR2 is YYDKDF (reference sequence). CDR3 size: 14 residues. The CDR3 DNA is TGTGCCACCAGGGGGGGACTAGCGGGGGATACGCAGTATTTT. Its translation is CATRGGLAGDTQYF.

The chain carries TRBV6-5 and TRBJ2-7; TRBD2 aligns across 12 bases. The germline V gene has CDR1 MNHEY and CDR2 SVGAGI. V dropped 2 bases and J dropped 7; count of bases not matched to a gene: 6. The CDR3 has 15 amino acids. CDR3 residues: CASSYTGTSGLEQYF. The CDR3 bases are TGTGCCAGCAGTTACACCGGGACTAGCGGGCTAGAGCAGTACTTC.

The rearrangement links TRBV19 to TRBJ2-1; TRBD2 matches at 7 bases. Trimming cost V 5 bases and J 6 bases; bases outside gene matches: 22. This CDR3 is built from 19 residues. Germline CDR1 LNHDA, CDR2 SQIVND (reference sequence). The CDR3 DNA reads TGTGCCAGTAGTGGGGAGGGAGTAGGCGTAATCAGGCGTAGCAATGAGCAGTTCTTC. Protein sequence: CASSGEGVGVIRRSNEQFF.

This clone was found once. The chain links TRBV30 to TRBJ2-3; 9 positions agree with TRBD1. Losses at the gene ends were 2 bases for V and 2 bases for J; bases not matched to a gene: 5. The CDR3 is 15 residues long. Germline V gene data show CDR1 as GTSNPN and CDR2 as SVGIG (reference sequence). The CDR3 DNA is TGTGCCTGGAGTTCCGGGACAGGGATCACAGATACGCAGTATTTT. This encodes CAWSSGTGITDTQYF.

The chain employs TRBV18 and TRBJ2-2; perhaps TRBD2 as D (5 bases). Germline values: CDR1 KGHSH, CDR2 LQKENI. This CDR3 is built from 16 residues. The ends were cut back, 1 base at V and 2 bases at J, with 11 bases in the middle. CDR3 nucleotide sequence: TGTGCCAGCTCACCACGGACTCCCATAAACACCGGGGAGCTGTTTTTT. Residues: CASSPRTPINTGELFF.

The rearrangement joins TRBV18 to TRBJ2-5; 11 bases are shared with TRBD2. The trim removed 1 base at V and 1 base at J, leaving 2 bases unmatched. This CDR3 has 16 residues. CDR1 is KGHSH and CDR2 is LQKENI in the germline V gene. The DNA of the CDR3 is TGTGCCAGCTCACCACAGACTAGCGGGGCCCAAGAGACCCAGTACTTC. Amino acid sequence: CASSPQTSGAQETQYF.

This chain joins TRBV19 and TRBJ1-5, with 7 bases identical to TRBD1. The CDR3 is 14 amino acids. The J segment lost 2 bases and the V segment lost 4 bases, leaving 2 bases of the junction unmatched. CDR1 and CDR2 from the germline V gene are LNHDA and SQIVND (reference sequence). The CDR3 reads CASSNQGGNQPQHF. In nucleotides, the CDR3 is TGTGCCAGTAGTAACCAGGGGGGCAATCAGCCCCAGCATTTT.

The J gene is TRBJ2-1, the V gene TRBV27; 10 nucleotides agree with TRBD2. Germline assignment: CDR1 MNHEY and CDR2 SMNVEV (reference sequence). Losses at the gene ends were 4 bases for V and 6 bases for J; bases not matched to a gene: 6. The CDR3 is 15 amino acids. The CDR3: CASSYLAGAGNEQFF. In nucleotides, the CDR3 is TGTGCCAGCAGTTACCTAGCGGGGGCAGGCAATGAGCAGTTCTTC.

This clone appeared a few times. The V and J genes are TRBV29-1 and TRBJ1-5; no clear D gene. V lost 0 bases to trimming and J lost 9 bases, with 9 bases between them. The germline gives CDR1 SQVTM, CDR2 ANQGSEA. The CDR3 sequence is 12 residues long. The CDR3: CSVEDLGGPQHF. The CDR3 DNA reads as TGCAGCGTTGAAGATCTAGGAGGGCCCCAGCATTTT.

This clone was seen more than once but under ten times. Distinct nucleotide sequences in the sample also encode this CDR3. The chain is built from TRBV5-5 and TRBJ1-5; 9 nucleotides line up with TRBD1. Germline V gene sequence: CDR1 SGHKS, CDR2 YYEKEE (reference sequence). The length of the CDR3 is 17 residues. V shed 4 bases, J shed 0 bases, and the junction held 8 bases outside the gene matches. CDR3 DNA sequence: TGTGCCAGCAGCGCCGGGACAGGGTCATATAGCAATCAGCCCCAGCATTTT. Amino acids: CASSAGTGSYSNQPQHF.

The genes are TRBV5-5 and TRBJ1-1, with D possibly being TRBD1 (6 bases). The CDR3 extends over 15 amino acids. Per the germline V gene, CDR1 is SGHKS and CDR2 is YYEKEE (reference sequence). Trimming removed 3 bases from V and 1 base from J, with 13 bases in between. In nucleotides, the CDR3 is TGTGCCAGCAGCTCGGGAGGGGGACAGAACACTGAAGCTTTCTTT. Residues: CASSSGGGQNTEAFF. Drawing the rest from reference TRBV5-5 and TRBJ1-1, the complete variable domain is DAGVTQSPTHLIKTRGQQVTLRCSPISGHKSVSWYQQVLGQGPQFIFQYYEKEERGRGNFPDRFSARQFPNYSSELNVNALLLGDSALYLCASSSGGGQNTEAFFGQGTRLTVV.

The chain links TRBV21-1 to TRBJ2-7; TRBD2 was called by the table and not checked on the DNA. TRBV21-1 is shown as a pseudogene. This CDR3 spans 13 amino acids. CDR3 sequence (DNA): TGTGCCAGCAGCAAAGGCAGGGAGGACGAGCAGTACTTC. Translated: CASSKGREDEQYF.

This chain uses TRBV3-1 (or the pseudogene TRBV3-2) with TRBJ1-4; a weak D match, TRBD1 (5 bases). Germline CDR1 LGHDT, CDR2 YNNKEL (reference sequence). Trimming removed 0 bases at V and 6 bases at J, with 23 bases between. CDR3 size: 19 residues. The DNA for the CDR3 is TGTGCCAGCAGCCAAGATCCGGGGGTTATCGACAGAGAATATGAAAAACTGTTTTTT. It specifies CASSQDPGVIDREYEKLFF.

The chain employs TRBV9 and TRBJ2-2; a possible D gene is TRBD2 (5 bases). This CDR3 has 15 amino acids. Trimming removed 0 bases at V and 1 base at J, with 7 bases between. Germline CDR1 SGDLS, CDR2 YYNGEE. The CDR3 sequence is CASSVGTLNTGELFF. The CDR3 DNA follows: TGTGCCAGCAGCGTAGGGACTCTGAACACCGGGGAGCTGTTTTTT. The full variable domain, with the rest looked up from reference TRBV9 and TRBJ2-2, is DSGVTQTPKHLITATGQRVTLRCSPRSGDLSVYWYQQSLDQGLQFLIQYYNGEERAKGNILERFSAQQFPDLHSELNLSSLELGDSALYFCASSVGTLNTGELFFGEGSRLTVL.

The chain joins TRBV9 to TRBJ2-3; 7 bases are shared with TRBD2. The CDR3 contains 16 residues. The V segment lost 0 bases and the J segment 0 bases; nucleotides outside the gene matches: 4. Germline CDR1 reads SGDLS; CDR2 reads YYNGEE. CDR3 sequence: CASSVVASGSTDTQYF. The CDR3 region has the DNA TGTGCCAGCAGCGTAGTGGCTAGCGGTAGCACAGATACGCAGTATTTT.

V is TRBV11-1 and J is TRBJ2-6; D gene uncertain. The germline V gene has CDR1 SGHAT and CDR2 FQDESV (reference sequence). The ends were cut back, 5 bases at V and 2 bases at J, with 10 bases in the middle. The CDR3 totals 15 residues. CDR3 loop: CASSLPVAGANVLTF. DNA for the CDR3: TGTGCCAGCAGCCTACCGGTCGCTGGGGCCAACGTCCTGACTTTC.

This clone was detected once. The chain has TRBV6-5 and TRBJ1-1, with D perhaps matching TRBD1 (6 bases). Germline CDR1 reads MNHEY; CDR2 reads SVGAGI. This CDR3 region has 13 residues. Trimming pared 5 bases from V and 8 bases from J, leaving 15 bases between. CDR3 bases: TGTGCCAGCAGTCGTCCCGACAGGACCGAAGCTTTCTTT. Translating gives CASSRPDRTEAFF.

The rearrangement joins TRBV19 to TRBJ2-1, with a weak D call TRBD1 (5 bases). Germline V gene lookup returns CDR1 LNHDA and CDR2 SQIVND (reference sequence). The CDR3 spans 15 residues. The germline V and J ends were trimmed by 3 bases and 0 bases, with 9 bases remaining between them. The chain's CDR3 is CASSIRQGSYNEQFF. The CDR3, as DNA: TGTGCCAGTAGTATTCGGCAGGGCTCCTACAATGAGCAGTTCTTC.

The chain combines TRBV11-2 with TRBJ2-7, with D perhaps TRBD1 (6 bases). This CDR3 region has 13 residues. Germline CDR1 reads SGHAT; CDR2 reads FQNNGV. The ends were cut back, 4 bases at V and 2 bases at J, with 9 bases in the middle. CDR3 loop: CASSSGQTYEQYF. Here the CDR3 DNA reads TGTGCCAGCAGCTCCGGACAGACCTACGAGCAGTACTTC.

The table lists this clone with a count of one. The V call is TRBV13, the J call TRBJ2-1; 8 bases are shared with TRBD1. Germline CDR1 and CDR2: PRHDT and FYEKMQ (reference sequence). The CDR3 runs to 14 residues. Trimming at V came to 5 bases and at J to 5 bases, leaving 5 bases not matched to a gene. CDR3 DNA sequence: TGTGCCAGCAGCGCATCGGGACAGGACAATGAGCAGTTCTTC. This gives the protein CASSASGQDNEQFF. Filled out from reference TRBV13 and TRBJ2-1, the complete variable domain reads AAGVIQSPRHLIKEKRETATLKCYPIPRHDTVYWYQQGPGQDPQFLISFYEKMQSDKGSIPDRFSAQQFSDYHSELNMSSLELGDSALYFCASSASGQDNEQFFGPGTRLTVL.

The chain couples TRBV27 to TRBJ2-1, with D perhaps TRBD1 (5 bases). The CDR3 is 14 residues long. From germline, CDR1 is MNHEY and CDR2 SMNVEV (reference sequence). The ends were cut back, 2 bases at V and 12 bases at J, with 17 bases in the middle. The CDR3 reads CASSLEPGWGWQFF. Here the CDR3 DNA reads TGTGCCAGCAGTTTAGAGCCAGGGTGGGGATGGCAGTTCTTC.

CDR3 DNA: TGTGCCAGCAGCTGGACTAGCGGAGACTACGAGCAGTACTTC. Translating gives CASSWTSGDYEQYF. The chain is built from TRBV7-2 and TRBJ2-7; 10 bases map to TRBD2. Per the germline V gene, CDR1 is SGHTA and CDR2 is FQGNSA. This CDR3 is 14 amino acids long. Losses at the gene ends were 4 bases for V and 3 bases for J; bases not matched to a gene: 3.

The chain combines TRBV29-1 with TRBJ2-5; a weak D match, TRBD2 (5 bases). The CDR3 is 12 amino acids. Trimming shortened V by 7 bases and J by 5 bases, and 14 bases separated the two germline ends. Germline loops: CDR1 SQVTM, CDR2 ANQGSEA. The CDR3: CSAHTSGETQYF. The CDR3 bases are TGCAGCGCCCATACCTCGGGGGAGACCCAGTACTTC.

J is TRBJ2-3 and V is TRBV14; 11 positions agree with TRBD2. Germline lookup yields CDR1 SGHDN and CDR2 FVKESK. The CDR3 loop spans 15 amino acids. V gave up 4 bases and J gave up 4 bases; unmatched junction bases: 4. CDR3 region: CASSLGLAVADTQYF. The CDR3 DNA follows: TGTGCCAGCAGCCTGGGACTAGCGGTGGCAGATACGCAGTATTTT.

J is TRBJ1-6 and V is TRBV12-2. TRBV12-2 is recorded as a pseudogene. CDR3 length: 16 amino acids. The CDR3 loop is CASRLRVSSYNSPLHF. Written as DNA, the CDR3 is TGTGCAAGTCGCTTGAGGGTTAGCTCCTATAATTCACCCCTCCACTTT.

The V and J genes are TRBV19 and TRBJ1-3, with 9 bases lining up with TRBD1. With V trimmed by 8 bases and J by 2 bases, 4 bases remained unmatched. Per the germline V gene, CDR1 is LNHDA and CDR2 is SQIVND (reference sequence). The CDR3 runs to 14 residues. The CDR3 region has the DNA TGTGCCAGTGGGACAGGGTACGCTGGAAACACCATATATTTT. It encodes CASGTGYAGNTIYF.

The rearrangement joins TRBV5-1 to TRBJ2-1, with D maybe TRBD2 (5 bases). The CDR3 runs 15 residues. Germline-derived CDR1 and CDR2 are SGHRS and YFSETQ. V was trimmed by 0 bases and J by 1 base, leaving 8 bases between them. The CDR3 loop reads CASSLGGRSYNEQFF. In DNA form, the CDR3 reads TGCGCCAGCAGCTTGGGAGGGAGATCCTACAATGAGCAGTTCTTC.